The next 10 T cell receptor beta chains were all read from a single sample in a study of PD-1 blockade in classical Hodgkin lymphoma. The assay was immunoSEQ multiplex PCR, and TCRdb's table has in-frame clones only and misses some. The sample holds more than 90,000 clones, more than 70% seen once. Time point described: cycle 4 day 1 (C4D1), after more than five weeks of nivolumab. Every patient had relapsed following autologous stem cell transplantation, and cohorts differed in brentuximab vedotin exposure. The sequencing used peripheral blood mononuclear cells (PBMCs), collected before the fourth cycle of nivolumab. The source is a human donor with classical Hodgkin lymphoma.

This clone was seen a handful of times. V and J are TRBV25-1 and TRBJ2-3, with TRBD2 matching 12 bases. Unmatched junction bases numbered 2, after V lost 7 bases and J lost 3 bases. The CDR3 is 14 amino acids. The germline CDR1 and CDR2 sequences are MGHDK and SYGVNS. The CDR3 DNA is TGTGCCAGCAACCTAGCGGGAGGGACAGATACGCAGTATTTT. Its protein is CASNLAGGTDTQYF.

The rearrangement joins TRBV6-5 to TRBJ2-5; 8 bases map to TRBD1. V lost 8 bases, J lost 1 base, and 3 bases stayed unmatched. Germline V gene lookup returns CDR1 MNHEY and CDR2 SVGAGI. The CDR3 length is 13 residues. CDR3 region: CASSTGVQETQYF. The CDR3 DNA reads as TGTGCCAGCTCGACAGGGGTCCAAGAGACCCAGTACTTC.

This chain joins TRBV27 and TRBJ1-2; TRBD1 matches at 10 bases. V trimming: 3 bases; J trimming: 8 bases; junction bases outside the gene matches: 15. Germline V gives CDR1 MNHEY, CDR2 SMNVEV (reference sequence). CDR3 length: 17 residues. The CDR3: CASSFGWPPGQGRGYTF. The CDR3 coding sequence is TGTGCCAGCAGTTTTGGTTGGCCTCCGGGACAGGGGAGAGGCTACACCTTC.

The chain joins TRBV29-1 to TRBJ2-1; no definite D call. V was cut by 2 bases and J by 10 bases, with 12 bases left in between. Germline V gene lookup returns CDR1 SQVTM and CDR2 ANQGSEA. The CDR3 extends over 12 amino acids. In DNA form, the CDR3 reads TGCAGCGTTGAAAGGTCGTCCAGAGAGCAGTTCTTC. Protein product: CSVERSSREQFF.

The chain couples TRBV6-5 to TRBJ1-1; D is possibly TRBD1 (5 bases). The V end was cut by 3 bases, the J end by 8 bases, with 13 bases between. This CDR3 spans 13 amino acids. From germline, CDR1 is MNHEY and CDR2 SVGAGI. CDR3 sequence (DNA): TGTGCCAGCAGTTATAATGGCGGGGGGGAAGCTTTCTTT. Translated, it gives CASSYNGGGEAFF.

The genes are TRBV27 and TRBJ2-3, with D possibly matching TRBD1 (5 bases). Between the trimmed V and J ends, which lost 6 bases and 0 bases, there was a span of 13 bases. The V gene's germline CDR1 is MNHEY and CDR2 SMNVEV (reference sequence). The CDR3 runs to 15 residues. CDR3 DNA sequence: TGTGCCAGCAGAGAGCAGGGATTTAGCACAGATACGCAGTATTTT. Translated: CASREQGFSTDTQYF.

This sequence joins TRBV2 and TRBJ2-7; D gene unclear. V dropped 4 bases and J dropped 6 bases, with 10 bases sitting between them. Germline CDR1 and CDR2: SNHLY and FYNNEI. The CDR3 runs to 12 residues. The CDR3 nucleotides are TGTGCCAGCAGTGTAATGCCACCCGAGCAGTACTTC. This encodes CASSVMPPEQYF.

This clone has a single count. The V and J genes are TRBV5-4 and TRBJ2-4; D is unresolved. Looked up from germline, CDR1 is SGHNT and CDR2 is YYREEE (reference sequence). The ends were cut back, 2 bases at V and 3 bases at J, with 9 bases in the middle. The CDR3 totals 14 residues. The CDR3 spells CASSFMSLKNIQYF. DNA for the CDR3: TGTGCCAGCAGCTTTATGAGCCTCAAAAACATTCAGTACTTC.

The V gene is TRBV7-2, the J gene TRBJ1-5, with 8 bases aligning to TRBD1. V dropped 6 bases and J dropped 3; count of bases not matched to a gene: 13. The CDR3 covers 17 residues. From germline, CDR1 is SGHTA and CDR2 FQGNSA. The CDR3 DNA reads TGTGCCAGCAGTTCAACCGGGACAGGCTGGTCCAATCAGCCCCAGCATTTT. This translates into CASSSTGTGWSNQPQHF.

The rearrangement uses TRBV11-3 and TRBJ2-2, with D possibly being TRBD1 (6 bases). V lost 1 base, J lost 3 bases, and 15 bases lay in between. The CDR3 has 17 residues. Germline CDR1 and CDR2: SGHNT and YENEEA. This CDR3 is CASSLGQGRGYTGELFF. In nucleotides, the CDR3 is TGTGCCAGCAGCTTAGGGCAGGGGAGAGGGTACACCGGGGAGCTGTTTTTT.